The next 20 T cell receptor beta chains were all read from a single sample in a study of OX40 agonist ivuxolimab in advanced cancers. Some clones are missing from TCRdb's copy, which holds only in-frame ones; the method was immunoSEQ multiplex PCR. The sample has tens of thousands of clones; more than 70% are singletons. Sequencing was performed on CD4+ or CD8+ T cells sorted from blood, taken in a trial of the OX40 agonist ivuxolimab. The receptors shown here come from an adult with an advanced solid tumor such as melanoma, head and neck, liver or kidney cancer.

CDR3 loop: CSVRRENTGELFF. In nucleotides, the CDR3 is TGCAGCGTCCGGCGGGAGAACACCGGGGAGCTGTTTTTT. The chain uses TRBV29-1 and TRBJ2-2; possibly TRBD2 for D (6 bases). This CDR3 contains 13 residues. The V end was cut by 6 bases, the J end by 1 base, with 9 bases between. Germline CDR1 SQVTM, CDR2 ANQGSEA.

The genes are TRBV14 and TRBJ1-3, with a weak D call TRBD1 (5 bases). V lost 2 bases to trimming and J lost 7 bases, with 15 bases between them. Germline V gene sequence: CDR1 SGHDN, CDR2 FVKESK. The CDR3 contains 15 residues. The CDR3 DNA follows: TGTGCCAGCAGCCAATTCTCCAGGGTCGGGAACACCATATATTTT. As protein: CASSQFSRVGNTIYF.

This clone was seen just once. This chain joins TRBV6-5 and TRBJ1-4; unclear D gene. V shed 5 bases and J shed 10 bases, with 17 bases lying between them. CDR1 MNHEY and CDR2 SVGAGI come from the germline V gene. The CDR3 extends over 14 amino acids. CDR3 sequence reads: CASSRSPAVAKLFF. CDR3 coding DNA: TGTGCCAGCAGTCGTAGTCCCGCGGTAGCAAAACTGTTTTTT.

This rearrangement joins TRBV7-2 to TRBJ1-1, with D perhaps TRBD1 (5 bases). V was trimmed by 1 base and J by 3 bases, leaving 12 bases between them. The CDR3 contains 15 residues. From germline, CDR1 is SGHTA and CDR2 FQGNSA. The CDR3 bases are TGTGCCAGCAGCTTAGTGGTGTGGGGGGACACTGAAGCTTTCTTT. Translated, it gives CASSLVVWGDTEAFF.

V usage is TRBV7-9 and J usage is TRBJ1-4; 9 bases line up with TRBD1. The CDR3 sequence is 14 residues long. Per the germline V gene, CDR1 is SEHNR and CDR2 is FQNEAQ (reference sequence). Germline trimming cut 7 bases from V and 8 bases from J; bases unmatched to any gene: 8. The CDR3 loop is CASTTTGGWEKLFF. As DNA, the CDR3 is TGTGCCAGCACCACAACAGGGGGCTGGGAAAAACTGTTTTTT. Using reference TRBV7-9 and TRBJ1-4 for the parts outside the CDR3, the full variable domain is DTGVSQNPRHKITKRGQNVTFRCDPISEHNRLYWYRQTLGQGPEFLTYFQNEAQLEKSRLLSDRFSAERPKGSFSTLEIQRTEQGDSAMYLCASTTTGGWEKLFFGSGTQLSVL.

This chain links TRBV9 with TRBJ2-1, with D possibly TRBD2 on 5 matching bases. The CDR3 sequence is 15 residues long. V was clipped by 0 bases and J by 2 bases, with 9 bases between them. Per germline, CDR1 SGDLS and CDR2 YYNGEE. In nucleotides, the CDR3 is TGTGCCAGCAGCGTAGATTACGGGGCCTACAATGAGCAGTTCTTC. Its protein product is CASSVDYGAYNEQFF.

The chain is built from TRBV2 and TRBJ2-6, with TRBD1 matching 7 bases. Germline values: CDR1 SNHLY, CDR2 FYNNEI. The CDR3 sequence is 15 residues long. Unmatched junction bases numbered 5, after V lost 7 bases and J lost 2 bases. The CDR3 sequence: CASTNDRAGANVLTF. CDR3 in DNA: TGTGCCAGCACCAACGACAGGGCTGGGGCCAACGTCCTGACTTTC.

CDR3 DNA sequence: TGTGCCAGCTCACCAACACAGATGAACACTGAAGCTTTCTTT. It codes for CASSPTQMNTEAFF. The chain is built from TRBV18 and TRBJ1-1; D is unresolved. Germline CDR1 and CDR2: KGHSH and LQKENI. There are 14 residues in the CDR3. Trimming took 2 bases from V and 0 from J, leaving 7 bases between them.

The CDR3 spells CASSLVGGLIRSEQYF. For the CDR3, the DNA is TGTGCCAGCAGCTTGGTCGGAGGGTTAATCCGATCCGAGCAGTACTTC. The chain carries TRBV5-4 and TRBJ2-7; possible D gene TRBD2, 6 bases. Trimming cost V 0 bases and J 6 bases, with 19 bases left between them. CDR1 and CDR2 (germline): SGHNT, YYREEE (reference sequence). The CDR3 runs to 16 residues.

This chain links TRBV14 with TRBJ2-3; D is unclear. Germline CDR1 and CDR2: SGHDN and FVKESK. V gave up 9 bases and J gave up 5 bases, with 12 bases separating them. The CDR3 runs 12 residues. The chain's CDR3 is CASTPAGDTQYF. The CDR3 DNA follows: TGTGCCAGTACCCCGGCTGGAGATACGCAGTATTTT.

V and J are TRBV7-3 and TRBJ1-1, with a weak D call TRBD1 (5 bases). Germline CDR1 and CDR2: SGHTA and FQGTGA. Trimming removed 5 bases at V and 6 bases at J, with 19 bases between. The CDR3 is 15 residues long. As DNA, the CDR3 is TGTGCCAGCAGCCAAGGGCCAGGGAGAAACGCTGAAGCTTTCTTT. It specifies CASSQGPGRNAEAFF.

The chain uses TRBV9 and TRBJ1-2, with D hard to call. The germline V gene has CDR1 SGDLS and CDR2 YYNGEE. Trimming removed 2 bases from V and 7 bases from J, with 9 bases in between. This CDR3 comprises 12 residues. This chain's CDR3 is CASSVQTGGYTF. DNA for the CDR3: TGTGCCAGCAGCGTCCAGACGGGTGGCTACACCTTC.

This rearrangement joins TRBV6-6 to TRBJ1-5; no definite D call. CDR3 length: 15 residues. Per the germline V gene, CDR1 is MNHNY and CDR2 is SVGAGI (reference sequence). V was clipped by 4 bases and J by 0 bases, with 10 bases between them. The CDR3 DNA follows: TGTGCCAGCAGTTCCCACGGGGATAGCAATCAGCCCCAGCATTTT. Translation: CASSSHGDSNQPQHF.

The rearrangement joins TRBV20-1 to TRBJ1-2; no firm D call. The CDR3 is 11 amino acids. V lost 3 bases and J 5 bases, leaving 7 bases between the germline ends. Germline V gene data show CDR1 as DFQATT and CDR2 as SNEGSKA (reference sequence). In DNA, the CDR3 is TGCAGTGCTAGTCCAGTTTATGGCTACACCTTC. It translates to CSASPVYGYTF.

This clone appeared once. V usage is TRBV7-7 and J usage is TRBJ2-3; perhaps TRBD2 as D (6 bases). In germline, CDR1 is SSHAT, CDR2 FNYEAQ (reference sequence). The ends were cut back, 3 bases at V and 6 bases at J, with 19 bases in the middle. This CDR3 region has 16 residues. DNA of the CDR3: TGTGCCAGCAGCTTGGGAAGGTCCAGCGGGTCCGATACGCAGTATTTT. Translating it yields CASSLGRSSGSDTQYF.

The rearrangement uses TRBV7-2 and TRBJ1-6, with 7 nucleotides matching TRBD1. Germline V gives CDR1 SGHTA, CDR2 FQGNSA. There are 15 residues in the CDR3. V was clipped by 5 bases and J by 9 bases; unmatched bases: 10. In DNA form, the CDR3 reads TGTGCCAGCAGCGGAATGGGACAGCTAAGTTCACCCCTCCACTTT. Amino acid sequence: CASSGMGQLSSPLHF.

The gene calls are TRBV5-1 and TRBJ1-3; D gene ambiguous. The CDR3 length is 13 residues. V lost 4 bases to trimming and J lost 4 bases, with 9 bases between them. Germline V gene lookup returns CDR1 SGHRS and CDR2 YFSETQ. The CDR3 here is CASSPQSGNTIYF. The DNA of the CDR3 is TGCGCCAGCAGCCCTCAGTCGGGAAACACCATATATTTT. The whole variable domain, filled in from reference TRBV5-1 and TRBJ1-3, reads KAGVTQTPRYLIKTRGQQVTLSCSPISGHRSVSWYQQTPGQGLQFLFEYFSETQRNKGNFPGRFSGRQFSNSRSEMNVSTLELGDSALYLCASSPQSGNTIYFGEGSWLTVV.

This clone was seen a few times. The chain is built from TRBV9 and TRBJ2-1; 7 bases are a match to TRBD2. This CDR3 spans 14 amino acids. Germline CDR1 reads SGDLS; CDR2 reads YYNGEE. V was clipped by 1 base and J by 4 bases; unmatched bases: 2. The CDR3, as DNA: TGTGCCAGCAGCGTACAAGCGGGGTACAATGAGCAGTTCTTC. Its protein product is CASSVQAGYNEQFF. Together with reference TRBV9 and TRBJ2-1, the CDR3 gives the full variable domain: DSGVTQTPKHLITATGQRVTLRCSPRSGDLSVYWYQQSLDQGLQFLIQYYNGEERAKGNILERFSAQQFPDLHSELNLSSLELGDSALYFCASSVQAGYNEQFFGPGTRLTVL.

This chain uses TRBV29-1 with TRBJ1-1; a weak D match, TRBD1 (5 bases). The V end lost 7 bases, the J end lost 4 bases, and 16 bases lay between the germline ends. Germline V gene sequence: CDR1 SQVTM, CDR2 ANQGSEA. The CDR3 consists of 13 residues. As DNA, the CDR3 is TGCAGCGCGCGTTCCTTTGGGGGCACTGAAGCTTTCTTT. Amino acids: CSARSFGGTEAFF. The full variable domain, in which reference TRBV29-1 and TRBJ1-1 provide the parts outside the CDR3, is SAVISQKPSRDICQRGTSLTIQCQVDSQVTMMFWYRQQPGQSLTLIATANQGSEATYESGFVIDKFPISRPNLTFSTLTVSNMSPEDSSIYLCSARSFGGTEAFFGQGTRLTVV.

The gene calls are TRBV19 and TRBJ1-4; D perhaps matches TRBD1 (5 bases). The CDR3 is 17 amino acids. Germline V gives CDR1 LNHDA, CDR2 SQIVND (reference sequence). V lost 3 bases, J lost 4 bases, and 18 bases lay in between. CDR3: CASSIGGPGPRNEKLFF. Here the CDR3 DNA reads TGTGCCAGTAGTATTGGGGGTCCAGGGCCCCGTAATGAAAAACTGTTTTTT. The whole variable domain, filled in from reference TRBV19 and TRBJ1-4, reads DGGITQSPKYLFRKEGQNVTLSCEQNLNHDAMYWYRQDPGQGLRLIYYSQIVNDFQKGDIAEGYSVSREKKESFPLTVTSAQKNPTAFYLCASSIGGPGPRNEKLFFGSGTQLSVL.